The entry that follows covers one T cell receptor beta chain sequence. The target antigen is unknown. The sample is drawn from a study of T cell responses to AZD1222 COVID-19 vaccine. The data were produced by immunoSEQ multiplex PCR, yet TCRdb's version contains in-frame clones alone and is incomplete. This table holds 80,000 or so clones, more than 90% found once. Study-wide points: Nearly half of the spike-specific TCRs reportedly recognize variant regions that carry no mutations. CD4 TCRs linked to vaccination spanned spike, dominating at 160-218 and 743-854. White British ancestry dominated among donors, who included more females, and clonal diversity was possibly underestimated.

Trimming left V 2 bases short and J 9 bases short, with 17 bases between. The CDR3 extends over 15 amino acids. From germline, CDR1 is MNHEY and CDR2 SMNVEV (reference sequence). Sequenced material: peripheral blood, taken on day 0 of AZD1222 vaccination. V is TRBV27 and J is TRBJ2-1; D is perhaps TRBD2 (5 bases). The receptor was derived from an adult in good health. In DNA, the CDR3 is TGTGCCAGCAGTTTAATGGGGAGTTACGGTGGTGAGCAGTTCTTC. Translation: CASSLMGSYGGEQFF.